The 16 T cell receptor beta chains reported below all come from one sample, sequenced in a study of Graves' ophthalmopathy and Graves' hyperthyroidism. Beta-chain TCR CDR3 regions were amplified from RNA transcripts. Amplification began with first-round RT-PCR using HTBI primers, then second-round multiplex PCR was performed. Each CDR3 protein gets one entry after TCRdb re-called the multiplex PCR reads with MiXCR. The sample lists nearly 400,000 distinct CDR3 sequences; around 18% were seen once. Sequencing was carried out using peripheral blood. Every receptor here comes from a woman between 18 and 29 years old with Graves' ophthalmopathy.

V usage is TRBV20-1 and J usage is TRBJ2-3; 8 nucleotides align to TRBD1. CDR1 DFQATT and CDR2 SNEGSKA come from the germline V gene (reference sequence). The CDR3 contains 14 residues. V was clipped by 4 bases and J by 1 base; unmatched bases: 4. The CDR3 DNA sequence: TGCAGTGCTACCGACAGGGGAGGCACAGATACGCAGTATTTT. It codes for CSATDRGGTDTQYF.

Ten or more counts support this clonotype. The chain carries TRBV7-8 and TRBJ2-2; 10 bases are shared with TRBD2. Trimming at V came to 10 bases and at J to 5 bases, leaving 10 bases not matched to a gene. Germline V gene lookup returns CDR1 SGHVS and CDR2 FQNEAQ. The CDR3 length is 15 residues. The CDR3 coding sequence is TGTGCCATCCCCCTAGCGGGAGAGTATACCGGGGAGCTGTTTTTT. Its protein is CAIPLAGEYTGELFF.

In this sample, this clonotype turned up many times. The V call is TRBV6-1, the J call TRBJ1-1; D ambiguous. Per germline, CDR1 MNHNS and CDR2 SASEGT. The CDR3 has 15 amino acids. With 1 base removed from V and 1 base from J, the gap between germline ends came to 10 bases. CDR3 region: CASSEVPFKNTEAFF. The CDR3 DNA is TGTGCCAGCAGTGAAGTCCCGTTTAAGAACACTGAAGCTTTCTTT.

This clonotype came up many times. The chain recombines TRBV27 with TRBJ2-6; D perhaps matches TRBD1 (5 bases). The ends were cut back, 2 bases at V and 3 bases at J, with 17 bases in the middle. CDR3 size: 18 residues. CDR1 MNHEY and CDR2 SMNVEV come from the germline V gene (reference sequence). The CDR3 protein is CASSLVAAGSSGANVLTF. CDR3 sequence (DNA): TGTGCCAGCAGTTTAGTCGCGGCAGGGTCTAGTGGGGCCAACGTCCTGACTTTC.

This clonotype has at least ten counts. The rearrangement joins TRBV4-1 to TRBJ1-6; 9 nucleotides agree with TRBD1. The CDR3 is 16 amino acids. Looked up from germline, CDR1 is MGHRA and CDR2 is YSYEKL. V was clipped by 1 base and J by 6 bases; unmatched bases: 4. As DNA, the CDR3 is TGCGCCAGCAGCCAAGCGACAGGGGGAGGTAATTCACCCCTCCACTTT. It is translated as CASSQATGGGNSPLHF.

This clonotype was seen ten or more times. The J gene is TRBJ1-1, the V gene TRBV27, with TRBD1 identical over 9 bases. CDR1 MNHEY and CDR2 SMNVEV come from the germline V gene (reference sequence). This CDR3 has 14 residues. V gave up 5 bases and J gave up 3 bases; unmatched junction bases: 4. CDR3 DNA sequence: TGTGCCAGCAGTCCGCGACAGGGGGACACTGAAGCTTTCTTT. Protein product: CASSPRQGDTEAFF.

This clonotype was counted at least ten times. CDR3 bases: TGTGCCAGCAGTTTTCTGGGGGCAGCCCAAGAGACCCAGTACTTC. Residues: CASSFLGAAQETQYF. This chain uses TRBV28 with TRBJ2-5; a weak D match, TRBD1 (6 bases). CDR1 MDHEN and CDR2 SYDVKM come from the germline V gene. This CDR3 has 15 residues. The V end was cut by 3 bases, the J end by 1 base, with 12 bases between.

This clonotype occurred many times. The chain employs TRBV3-1 and TRBJ2-2; D call uncertain. Trimming shortened V by 5 bases and J by 7 bases, and 20 bases separated the two germline ends. CDR1 is LGHDT and CDR2 is YNNKEL in the germline V gene (reference sequence). CDR3 length: 16 amino acids. CDR3 DNA: TGTGCCAGCAGCACCCGCGGCCCGGGCGTTCACGGGGAGCTGTTTTTT. Protein sequence: CASSTRGPGVHGELFF.

This clonotype was observed at least ten times. The chain recombines TRBV6-2 or TRBV6-3 with TRBJ2-5; 11 positions agree with TRBD1. The CDR3 has 15 amino acids. The germline V gene encodes CDR1 MNHEY and CDR2 SVGEGT. Trimming took 6 bases from V and 6 from J; bases not matched to a gene: 9. For the CDR3, the DNA is TGTGCCAGCAGCACTCCGGGACAGGGGGGTCAGACCCAGTACTTC. Translated: CASSTPGQGGQTQYF.

In nucleotides, the CDR3 is TGTGCCAGCAGCTTAGCGCGGGTGCAAGTGCCCCAAGAGACCCAGTACTTC. This sequence encodes CASSLARVQVPQETQYF. The gene calls are TRBV7-8 and TRBJ2-5, with D possibly matching TRBD2 (5 bases). This CDR3 comprises 17 residues. Germline V CDR1 and CDR2: SGHVS, FQNEAQ. V was cut by 0 bases and J by 1 base, with 15 bases left in between.

This clonotype was recorded a few times. The genes are TRBV4-3 and TRBJ2-7, with D possibly being TRBD2 (6 bases). From germline, CDR1 is LGHNA and CDR2 YSLEER. CDR3 length: 18 residues. Trimming took off 0 bases at V and 4 bases at J, with 22 bases between the two ends. DNA of the CDR3: TGCGCCAGCAGCCAAGAGACGGGGGTCAGGAGTGGTCGGTACGAGCAGTACTTC. It yields the protein CASSQETGVRSGRYEQYF.

Remarks on this clonotype: One junction end does not reproduce the germline sequence, and a read error may be involved. This rearrangement joins TRBV6-2 or TRBV6-3 to TRBJ1-5; the D is unclear. The CDR3 length is 15 residues. Germline-derived CDR1 and CDR2 are MNHEY and SVGEGT. In nucleotides, the CDR3 is TGTGCCAGCATTTACAGTACGGGGAGCAATCAGCCCCAGCATTTT. The encoded protein is CASIYSTGSNQPQHF.

This clonotype was counted at least ten times. The V and J genes are TRBV6-2 or TRBV6-3 and TRBJ2-7, with 11 bases identical to TRBD2. The V gene end was trimmed by 0 bases and the J gene end by 4 bases; junction bases not matched to a gene: 5. There are 16 residues in the CDR3. Germline CDR1 reads MNHEY; CDR2 reads SVGEGT. The CDR3 DNA sequence: TGTGCCAGCAGTTACTCTACTAGCGGGGGAATTTACGAGCAGTACTTC. This translates into CASSYSTSGGIYEQYF.

Many counts were recorded for this clonotype. The chain links TRBV6-5 to TRBJ2-5; 7 positions match TRBD1. CDR1 is MNHEY, CDR2 SVGAGI, per germline. Germline trimming cut 2 bases from V and 6 bases from J; bases unmatched to any gene: 0. The CDR3 length is 12 residues. The CDR3 loop reads CASSYRGQTQYF. CDR3 nucleotides: TGTGCCAGCAGTTACAGGGGGCAGACCCAGTACTTC.

The chain carries TRBV3-1 and TRBJ2-5; D ambiguous. V lost 4 bases to trimming and J lost 5 bases, with 14 bases between them. Germline V gene lookup returns CDR1 LGHDT and CDR2 YNNKEL (reference sequence). CDR3 length: 14 amino acids. The CDR3 DNA is TGTGCCAGCAGCCCCGCTTTGGACGGCGAGACCCAGTACTTC. It is translated as CASSPALDGETQYF.

The rearrangement joins TRBV29-1 to TRBJ2-7, with TRBD2 matching over 11 bases. Germline V gene lookup returns CDR1 SQVTM and CDR2 ANQGSEA. V lost 3 bases to trimming and J lost 6 bases; unmatched junction nucleotides: 16. The CDR3 totals 17 residues. The CDR3 loop is CSVEYRTPTSGRLEQYF. CDR3 DNA sequence: TGCAGCGTTGAGTATCGGACCCCAACTAGCGGGAGACTCGAGCAGTACTTC.